The text below deals with one T cell receptor beta chain. This clone was observed once. Its antigen specificity is not known. Qualities for individual bases were not recorded, and no much larger clone is one base off. The collaborating institutions used their own protocols to collect whole blood in K2EDTA tubes. For TCRbeta analysis, collaborators shipped samples in one of three forms: frozen whole blood, isolated PBMCs, or DNA extracted from either of those sample types. The CDR3, cysteine through phenylalanine, is 14 amino acids long. Just CDR3 DNA is preserved here, 42 bases in frame from base 1. V is trimmed back by 6 bases and J by 4 bases, and the junction contains 6 bases that no gene match accounts for. From a lookup of the germline V gene (reference sequence), CDR1 and CDR2 are WNHNN and SYGVQD. This sample is drawn from a study of blood T cell repertoires in COVID-19 (TCRdb year 2020). For the wider study: The collaborator samples originated in the United States, Italy and Spain and spanned the acute and convalescent phases of COVID-19. The material from the prospective study consisted of cDNA or gDNA derived from T cells, B-cell-depleted T cells, or PBMCs. Deeply sampled blood TCRbeta repertoires from subjects exposed to, actively infected with, or recovered from COVID-19 were included in the dataset. Where available, HLA class I and class II types were taken from metadata supplied by the sample provider and were not determined by assay-based typing. A freely available public database, intended as a resource for researchers studying the immune response to SARS-CoV-2, is where the repertoires were released. Sample metadata almost always included a de-identified subject ID, COVID-19 status, age in years and sex. Samples were obtained from the ongoing ImmuneRACE study (first 160 participants) and from 1,000 to 1,500 subjects provided by 6 global collaborators. General study outcomes and caveats: The amount of clinical and demographic metadata varied by source and participant and was provided uncurated.

TCRbeta CDR3 regions were amplified from genomic DNA using the immunoSEQ Assay, a bias-controlled multiplex PCR. For the original study's pipeline: The number of nucleated cells in each sample was estimated by amplification of reference gene primers within the assay. To quantify the absolute abundance of each unique TCRbeta CDR3 rearrangement, sequence reads were collapsed and filtered. For each sample, productive Simpson clonality was calculated by taking the square root of Simpson's diversity index across productive rearrangements. TCRdb limited this immuneACCESS table to in-frame rearrangements with V and J called. A share of clones is missing; checked studies link under half to unresolved V genes, and the rest is unexplained. Clone size and the V and J calls come from that table; the DNA yielded D and trimming. The sample table contains 100,000 or so clones; only one count was recorded for more than 90% of them. In total, the top ten clones hold around 4% of the sample.

Sequences were obtained from peripheral blood. This TCR was sampled from a man younger than 30 with acute or convalescent COVID-19. The chain employs TRBV10-1 and TRBJ1-1; TRBD1 lines up with 9 middle nucleotides. The DNA sequence reads TGCGCCAGCAGACGGGACAGGGAGAGCACTGAAGCTTTCTTT. This sequence encodes CASRRDRESTEAFF.